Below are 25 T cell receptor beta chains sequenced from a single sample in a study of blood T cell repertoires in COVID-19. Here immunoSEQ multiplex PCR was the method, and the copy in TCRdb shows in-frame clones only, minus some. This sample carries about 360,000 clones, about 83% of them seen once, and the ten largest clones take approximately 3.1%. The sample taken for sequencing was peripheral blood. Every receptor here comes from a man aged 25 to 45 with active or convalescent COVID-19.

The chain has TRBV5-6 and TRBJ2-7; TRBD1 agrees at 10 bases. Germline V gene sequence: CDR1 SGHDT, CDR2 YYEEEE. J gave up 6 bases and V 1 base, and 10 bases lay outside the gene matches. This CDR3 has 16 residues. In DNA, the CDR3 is TGTGCCAGCAGCTTGACGTCGACAGGGGGCCTCCTCGAGCAGTACTTC. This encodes CASSLTSTGGLLEQYF.

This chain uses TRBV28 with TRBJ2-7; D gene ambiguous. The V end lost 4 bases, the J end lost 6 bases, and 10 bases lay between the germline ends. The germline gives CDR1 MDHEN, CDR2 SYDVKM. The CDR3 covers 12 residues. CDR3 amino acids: CASSSTRVEQYF. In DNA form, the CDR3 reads TGTGCCAGCAGTTCCACTCGAGTCGAGCAGTACTTC.

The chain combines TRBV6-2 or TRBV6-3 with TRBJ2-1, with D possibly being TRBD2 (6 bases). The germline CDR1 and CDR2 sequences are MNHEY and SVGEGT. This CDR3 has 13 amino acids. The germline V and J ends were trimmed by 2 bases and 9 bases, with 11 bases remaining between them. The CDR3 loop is CASSYPRDGEQFF. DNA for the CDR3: TGTGCCAGCAGTTACCCGCGGGACGGTGAGCAGTTCTTC.

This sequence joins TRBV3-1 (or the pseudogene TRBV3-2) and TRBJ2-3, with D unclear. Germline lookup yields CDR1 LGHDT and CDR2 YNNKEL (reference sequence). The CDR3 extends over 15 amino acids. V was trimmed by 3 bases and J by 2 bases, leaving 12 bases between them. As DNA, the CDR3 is TGTGCCAGCAGCCAGGAGTCGGGTATCACAGATACGCAGTATTTT. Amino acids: CASSQESGITDTQYF.

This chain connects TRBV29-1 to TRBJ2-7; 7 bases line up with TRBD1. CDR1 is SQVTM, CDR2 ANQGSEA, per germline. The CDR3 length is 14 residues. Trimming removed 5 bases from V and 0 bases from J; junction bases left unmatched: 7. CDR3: CSVCRDSTSYEQYF. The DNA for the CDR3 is TGCAGCGTTTGCCGGGACAGCACCTCCTACGAGCAGTACTTC.

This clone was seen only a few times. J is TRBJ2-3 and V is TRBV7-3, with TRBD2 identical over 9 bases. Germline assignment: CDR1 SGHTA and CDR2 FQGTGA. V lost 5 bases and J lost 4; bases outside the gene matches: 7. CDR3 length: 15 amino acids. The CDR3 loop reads CASSPASGVADTQYF. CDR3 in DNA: TGTGCCAGCAGCCCCGCTAGCGGGGTAGCAGATACGCAGTATTTT.

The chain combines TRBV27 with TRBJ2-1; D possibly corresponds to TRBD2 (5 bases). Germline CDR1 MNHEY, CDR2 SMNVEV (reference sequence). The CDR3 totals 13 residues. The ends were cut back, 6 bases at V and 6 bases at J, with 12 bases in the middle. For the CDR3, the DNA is TGTGCCAGCAGCCTGACTACCTCCAATGAGCAGTTCTTC. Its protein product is CASSLTTSNEQFF.

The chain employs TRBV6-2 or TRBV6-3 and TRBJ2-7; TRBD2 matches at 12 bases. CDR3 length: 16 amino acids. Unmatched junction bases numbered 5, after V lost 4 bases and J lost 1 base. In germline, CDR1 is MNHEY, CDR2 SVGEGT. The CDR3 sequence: CASSSSGLAGSYEQYF. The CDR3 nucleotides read TGTGCCAGCAGTTCCTCCGGACTAGCGGGATCCTACGAGCAGTACTTC.

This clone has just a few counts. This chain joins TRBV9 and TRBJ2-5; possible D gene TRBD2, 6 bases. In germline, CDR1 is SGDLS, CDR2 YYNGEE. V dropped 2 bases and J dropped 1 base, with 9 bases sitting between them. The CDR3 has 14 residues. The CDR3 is CASSVTGGQETQYF. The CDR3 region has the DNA TGTGCCAGCAGCGTCACCGGGGGCCAAGAGACCCAGTACTTC.

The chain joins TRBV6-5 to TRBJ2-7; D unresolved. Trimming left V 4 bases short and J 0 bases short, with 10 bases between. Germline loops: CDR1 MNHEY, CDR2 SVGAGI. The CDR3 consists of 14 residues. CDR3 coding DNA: TGTGCCAGCAGTTTTTACTTTGGCTCCTACGAGCAGTACTTC. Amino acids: CASSFYFGSYEQYF.

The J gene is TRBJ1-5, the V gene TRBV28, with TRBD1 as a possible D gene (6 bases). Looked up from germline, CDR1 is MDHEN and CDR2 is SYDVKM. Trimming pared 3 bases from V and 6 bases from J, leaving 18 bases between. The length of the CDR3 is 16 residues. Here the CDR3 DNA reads TGTGCCAGCAGTTTTTTTTCACAGGGAGGGAGTCAGCCCCAGCATTTT. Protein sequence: CASSFFSQGGSQPQHF. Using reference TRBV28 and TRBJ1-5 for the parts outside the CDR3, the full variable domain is DVKVTQSSRYLVKRTGEKVFLECVQDMDHENMFWYRQDPGLGLRLIYFSYDVKMKEKGDIPEGYSVSREKKERFSLILESASTNQTSMYLCASSFFSQGGSQPQHFGDGTRLSIL.

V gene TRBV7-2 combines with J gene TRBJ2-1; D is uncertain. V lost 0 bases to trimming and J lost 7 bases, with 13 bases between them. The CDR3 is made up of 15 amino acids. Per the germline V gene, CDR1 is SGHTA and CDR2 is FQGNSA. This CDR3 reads CASSLALRHPNEQFF. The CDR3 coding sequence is TGTGCCAGCAGCTTAGCGCTGAGACACCCAAATGAGCAGTTCTTC.

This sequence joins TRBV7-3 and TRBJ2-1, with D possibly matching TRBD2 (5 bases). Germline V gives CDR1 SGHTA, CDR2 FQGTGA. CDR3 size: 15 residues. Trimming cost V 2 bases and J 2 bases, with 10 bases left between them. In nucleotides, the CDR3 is TGTGCCAGCAGCTTAGAGGGTGCGCCCTACAATGAGCAGTTCTTC. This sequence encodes CASSLEGAPYNEQFF.

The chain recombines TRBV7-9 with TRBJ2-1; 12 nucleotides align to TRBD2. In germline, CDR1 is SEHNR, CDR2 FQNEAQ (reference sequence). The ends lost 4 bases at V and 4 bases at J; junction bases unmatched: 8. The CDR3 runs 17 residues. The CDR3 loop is CASSSLSTSGGYNEQFF. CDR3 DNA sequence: TGTGCCAGCAGCTCTCTCTCGACTAGCGGGGGTTACAATGAGCAGTTCTTC.

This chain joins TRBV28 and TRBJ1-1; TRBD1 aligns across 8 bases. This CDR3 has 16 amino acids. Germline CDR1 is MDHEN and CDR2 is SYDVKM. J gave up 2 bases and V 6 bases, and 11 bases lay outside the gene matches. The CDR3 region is CASRPGGAGINTEAFF. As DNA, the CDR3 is TGTGCCAGCAGACCAGGGGGCGCGGGTATCAACACTGAAGCTTTCTTT.

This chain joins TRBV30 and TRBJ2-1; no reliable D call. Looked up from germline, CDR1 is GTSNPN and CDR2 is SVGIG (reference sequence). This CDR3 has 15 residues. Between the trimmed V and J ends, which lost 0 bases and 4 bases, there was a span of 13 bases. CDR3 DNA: TGTGCCTGGAGTGTACCTGGCACGACTTACAATGAGCAGTTCTTC. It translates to CAWSVPGTTYNEQFF.

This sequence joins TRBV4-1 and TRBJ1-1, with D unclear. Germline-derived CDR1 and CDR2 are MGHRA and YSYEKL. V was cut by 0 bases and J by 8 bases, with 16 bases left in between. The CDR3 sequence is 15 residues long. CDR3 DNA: TGCGCCAGCAGCCAAGAAGGGTGGCCCGGGAGGGAAGCTTTCTTT. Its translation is CASSQEGWPGREAFF.

This CDR3 reads CASSPGTESSGANVLTF. The CDR3 nucleotides are TGTGCCAGCAGTCCCGGGACAGAGAGCTCTGGGGCCAACGTCCTGACTTTC. The chain carries TRBV6-8 and TRBJ2-6; 7 nucleotides match TRBD1. Germline V gene sequence: CDR1 MNHGY, CDR2 SAAAGT. CDR3 length: 17 residues. The V gene end was trimmed by 5 bases and the J gene end by 0 bases; junction bases not matched to a gene: 7.

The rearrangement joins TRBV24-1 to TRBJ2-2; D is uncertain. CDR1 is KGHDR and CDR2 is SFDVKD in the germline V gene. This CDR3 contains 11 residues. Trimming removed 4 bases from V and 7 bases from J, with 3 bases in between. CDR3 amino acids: CATSDHGELFF. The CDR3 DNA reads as TGTGCCACCAGTGACCACGGGGAGCTGTTTTTT.

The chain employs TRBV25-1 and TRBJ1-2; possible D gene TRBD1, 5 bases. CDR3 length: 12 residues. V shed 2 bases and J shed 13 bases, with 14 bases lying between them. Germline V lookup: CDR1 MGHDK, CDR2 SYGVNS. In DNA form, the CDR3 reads TGTGCCAGCAGTGAACCCAGGGCCCGTCTCACCTTC. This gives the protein CASSEPRARLTF.

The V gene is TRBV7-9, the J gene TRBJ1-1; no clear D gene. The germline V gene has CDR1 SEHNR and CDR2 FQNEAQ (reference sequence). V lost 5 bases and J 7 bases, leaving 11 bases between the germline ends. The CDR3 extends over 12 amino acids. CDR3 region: CASSAGWDEAFF. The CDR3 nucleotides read TGTGCCAGCAGCGCGGGGTGGGATGAAGCTTTCTTT.

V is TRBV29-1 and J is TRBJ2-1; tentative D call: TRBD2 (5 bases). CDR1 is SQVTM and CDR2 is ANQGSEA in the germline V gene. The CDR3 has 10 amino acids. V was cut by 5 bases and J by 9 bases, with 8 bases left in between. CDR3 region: CSVWETEQFF. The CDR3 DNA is TGCAGCGTTTGGGAGACTGAGCAGTTCTTC.

CDR3 coding DNA: TGTGCCAGCAGCCGCTCCTACGAGCAGTACTTC. This codes for CASSRSYEQYF. The genes are TRBV11-2 and TRBJ2-7; D is undetermined. The CDR3 totals 11 residues. Deletions cut 5 bases from V and 0 bases from J, with 2 bases between. Germline CDR1 and CDR2: SGHAT and FQNNGV.

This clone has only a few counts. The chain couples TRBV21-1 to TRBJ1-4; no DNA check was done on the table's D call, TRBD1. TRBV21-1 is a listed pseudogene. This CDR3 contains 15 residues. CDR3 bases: TGTGCCAGCGTAGGGGCTCCTGCAACTAATGAAAAACTGTTTTTT. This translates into CASVGAPATNEKLFF.

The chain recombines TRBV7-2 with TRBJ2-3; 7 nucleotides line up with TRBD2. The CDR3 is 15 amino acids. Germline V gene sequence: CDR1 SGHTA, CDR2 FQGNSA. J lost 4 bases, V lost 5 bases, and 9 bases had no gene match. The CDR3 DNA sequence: TGTGCCAGCAGCCCCCTAGCGGCCGAGGCAGATACGCAGTATTTT. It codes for CASSPLAAEADTQYF. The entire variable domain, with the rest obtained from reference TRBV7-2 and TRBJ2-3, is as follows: GAGVSQSPSNKVTEKGKDVELRCDPISGHTALYWYRQSLGQGLEFLIYFQGNSAPDKSGLPSDRFSAERTGGSVSTLTIQRTQQEDSAVYLCASSPLAAEADTQYFGPGTRLTVL.